The 21 T cell receptor beta chains presented below share a single source sample, sequenced in a study of TIL therapy for anti-PD-1-resistant metastatic lung cancer. Time point specified: pre-treatment sample, taken before nivolumab and TIL therapy. Tumor tissue came from excised metastases, mostly pleural nodules or supraclavicular lymph nodes. Sequencing used immunoSEQ v3. Assay: immunoSEQ multiplex PCR; the TCRdb copy retains only in-frame clones and omits some. The data contain more than 90,000 clones, about two thirds of them singletons. The source material was tumor tissue, sampled at baseline. These receptors were taken from a person between 25 and 79 years old with non-small cell lung cancer.

The chain links TRBV15 to TRBJ2-1; 7 nucleotides match TRBD1. Germline values: CDR1 LNHNV, CDR2 YYDKDF (reference sequence). With V trimmed by 3 bases and J by 12 bases, 8 bases remained unmatched. CDR3 length equals 13 residues. CDR3 DNA: TGTGCCACCAGCAGCCCCGACAGGGCGGGGCAGTTCTTC. It is translated as CATSSPDRAGQFF.

This chain links TRBV28 with TRBJ1-3, with D uncertain. V lost 3 bases and J 4 bases, leaving 7 bases between the germline ends. This CDR3 has 13 amino acids. Germline CDR1 MDHEN, CDR2 SYDVKM. The CDR3 sequence: CASSFSSGNTIYF. CDR3 in DNA: TGTGCCAGCAGTTTCAGTTCAGGAAACACCATATATTTT.

J is TRBJ1-5 and V is TRBV5-1; 11 bases agree with TRBD1. CDR1 is SGHRS and CDR2 is YFSETQ in the germline V gene. The CDR3 spans 16 residues. The ends lost 4 bases at V and 4 bases at J; junction bases unmatched: 7. The CDR3 reads CASSTGTGGRNQPQHF. The CDR3 DNA reads TGCGCCAGCAGCACTGGGACAGGGGGAAGGAATCAGCCCCAGCATTTT.

The chain recombines TRBV5-5 with TRBJ2-5, with D perhaps assigned TRBD1 or TRBD2 (5 bases each). The germline V and J ends were trimmed by 0 bases and 2 bases, with 14 bases remaining between them. This CDR3 contains 16 residues. Germline CDR1 and CDR2: SGHKS and YYEKEE (reference sequence). The CDR3 loop is CASSLVGVSSQETQYF. The CDR3 DNA is TGTGCCAGCAGCTTGGTGGGGGTTTCGTCGCAAGAGACCCAGTACTTC.

J is TRBJ2-7 and V is TRBV6-5, with D hard to call. This CDR3 has 14 amino acids. Germline V gene lookup returns CDR1 MNHEY and CDR2 SVGAGI. The ends were cut back, 2 bases at V and 0 bases at J, with 8 bases in the middle. The CDR3 is CASSYGLSSYEQYF. The CDR3, as DNA: TGTGCCAGCAGTTACGGCCTTAGCTCCTACGAGCAGTACTTC.

This sequence joins TRBV7-6 and TRBJ2-7; D possibly corresponds to TRBD2 (6 bases). CDR1 and CDR2 (germline): SGHVS, FNYEAQ. Trimming shortened V by 5 bases and J by 6 bases, and 14 bases separated the two germline ends. The CDR3 spans 13 residues. The CDR3 nucleotides read TGTGCCAGCAGCCCGACGGGAGCACGCGAGCAGTACTTC. Amino acids: CASSPTGAREQYF.

The chain has TRBV18 and TRBJ1-1, with 8 positions matching TRBD1. Germline V gene lookup returns CDR1 KGHSH and CDR2 LQKENI. This CDR3 comprises 14 residues. J lost 6 bases, V lost 3 bases, and 6 bases had no gene match. The CDR3 is CASSPLDRESEAFF. The CDR3 DNA is TGTGCCAGCTCACCTCTGGACAGGGAGTCTGAAGCTTTCTTT.

Notes on this clone: Possible read error: a much larger clone is one base away. The rearrangement joins TRBV28 to TRBJ2-7; D is unclear. Between the trimmed V and J ends, which lost 6 bases and 5 bases, there was a span of 2 bases. The CDR3 contains 9 residues. Germline V gene sequence: CDR1 MDHEN, CDR2 SYDVKM. CDR3 loop: CASSHEQYF. CDR3 nucleotides: TGTGCCAGCAGCCACGAGCAGTACTTC. Using reference TRBV28 and TRBJ2-7 for the parts outside the CDR3, the full variable domain is DVKVTQSSRYLVKRTGEKVFLECVQDMDHENMFWYRQDPGLGLRLIYFSYDVKMKEKGDIPEGYSVSREKKERFSLILESASTNQTSMYLCASSHEQYFGPGTRLTVT.

This clone was seen only a few times. CDR3 sequence (DNA): TGTGCCAGCAGTTTTTTTGGGACAGGGAGGGGTGAAAAACTGTTTTTT. It translates to CASSFFGTGRGEKLFF. The chain employs TRBV28 and TRBJ1-4; 9 nucleotides agree with TRBD1. The CDR3 has 16 residues. Germline V lookup: CDR1 MDHEN, CDR2 SYDVKM. Unmatched junction bases numbered 9, after V lost 3 bases and J lost 7 bases.

The V call is TRBV6-2 or TRBV6-3, the J call TRBJ2-3, with D hard to call. Germline V gene data show CDR1 as MNHEY and CDR2 as SVGEGT. The CDR3 has 14 amino acids. Between the trimmed V and J ends, which lost 4 bases and 4 bases, there was a span of 12 bases. The CDR3 reads CASSSVTLPDTQYF. CDR3 DNA: TGTGCCAGCAGTTCCGTGACCCTGCCAGATACGCAGTATTTT.

J is TRBJ2-7 and V is TRBV7-3, with 11 bases lining up with TRBD1. From germline, CDR1 is SGHTA and CDR2 FQGTGA. J lost 2 bases, V lost 5 bases, and 2 bases had no gene match. This CDR3 has 14 residues. The CDR3 DNA reads as TGTGCCAGCAGCCCGGGACAGGGGGCCTACGAGCAGTACTTC. Encoded protein: CASSPGQGAYEQYF.

The J gene is TRBJ2-2, the V gene TRBV6-4; the D is unclear. Germline lookup yields CDR1 MRHNA and CDR2 SNTAGT. Trimming cost V 3 bases and J 1 base, with 6 bases left between them. The CDR3 covers 14 residues. This CDR3 reads CASSEQMNTGELFF. The DNA for the CDR3 is TGTGCCAGCAGTGAACAGATGAACACCGGGGAGCTGTTTTTT.

The chain employs TRBV18 and TRBJ2-5, with a weak D call TRBD1 (5 bases). Trimming took 8 bases from V and 4 from J, leaving 14 bases between them. The CDR3 contains 13 residues. Germline CDR1 reads KGHSH; CDR2 reads LQKENI. The CDR3 sequence: CASRVRGTETQYF. In nucleotides, the CDR3 is TGTGCCAGCCGCGTAAGGGGTACAGAGACCCAGTACTTC. Full variable domain (outside the CDR3, taken from reference TRBV18 and TRBJ2-5): NAGVMQNPRHLVRRRGQEARLRCSPMKGHSHVYWYRQLPEEGLKFMVYLQKENIIDESGMPKERFSAEFPKEGPSILRIQQVVRGDSAAYFCASRVRGTETQYFGPGTRLLVL.

The chain links TRBV6-5 to TRBJ2-7; D remains ambiguous. Germline assignment: CDR1 MNHEY and CDR2 SVGAGI. The CDR3 has 12 amino acids. Between the trimmed V and J ends, which lost 7 bases and 2 bases, there was a span of 9 bases. DNA of the CDR3: TGTGCCAGCACCGACACGGCCTACGAGCAGTACTTC. Translated, it gives CASTDTAYEQYF.

The CDR3 sequence is CAWSKGFYEQYF. The DNA for the CDR3 is TGTGCCTGGAGTAAGGGCTTCTACGAGCAGTACTTC. This chain uses TRBV30 with TRBJ2-7; D remains ambiguous. Trimming took off 2 bases at V and 3 bases at J, with 8 bases between the two ends. This CDR3 region has 12 residues. Germline CDR1 is GTSNPN and CDR2 is SVGIG (reference sequence).

This clone has ten or more counts. The CDR3 sequence: CASSFGTAWDGYTF. The CDR3 DNA follows: TGTGCCAGCAGCTTCGGGACCGCTTGGGATGGCTACACCTTC. The rearrangement links TRBV5-6 to TRBJ1-2, with TRBD1 as a possible D gene (5 bases). The germline CDR1 and CDR2 sequences are SGHDT and YYEEEE. There are 14 residues in the CDR3. V shed 2 bases and J shed 6 bases, with 14 bases lying between them.

In this sample, this clone turned up a few times. CDR3: CASSLLAGRNYNEQFF. CDR3 nucleotides: TGTGCCAGCAGCTTACTAGCGGGGCGGAACTACAATGAGCAGTTCTTC. The chain carries TRBV5-6 and TRBJ2-1, with 10 bases matching TRBD2. Germline assignment: CDR1 SGHDT and CDR2 YYEEEE. The V and J ends lost 2 bases and 3 bases, in that order; junction bases with no gene match: 5. CDR3 size: 16 residues.

The chain is built from TRBV4-3 and TRBJ1-2, with TRBD1 identical over 9 bases. The CDR3 length is 15 residues. V gave up 2 bases and J gave up 7 bases; unmatched junction bases: 8. The germline V gene has CDR1 LGHNA and CDR2 YSLEER. CDR3 sequence: CASSQQTGGYLGYTF. The DNA for the CDR3 is TGCGCCAGCAGCCAACAAACAGGGGGCTACCTTGGCTACACCTTC.

The CDR3 sequence is CASSEGQGIGTQYF. The DNA of the CDR3 is TGCGCCAGCAGCGAGGGACAGGGGATTGGGACCCAGTACTTC. The chain uses TRBV5-1 and TRBJ2-5, with TRBD1 identical over 10 bases. Germline lookup yields CDR1 SGHRS and CDR2 YFSETQ. The V and J ends lost 4 bases and 7 bases, in that order; junction bases with no gene match: 7. The CDR3 is made up of 14 amino acids.

For this clone: An end of the junction does not agree with germline; a read error may underlie this. The V call is TRBV18, the J call TRBJ1-1; 8 nucleotides line up with TRBD1. CDR3 size: 14 residues. Per the germline V gene, CDR1 is KGHSH and CDR2 is LQKENI. The CDR3 DNA reads as TGTGCCAGCTCCCCACAGGGGGAAGGGACTGAAGCTTTCTTT. Its translation: CASSPQGEGTEAFF.

This clone was seen more than once but under ten times. The V gene is TRBV5-1, the J gene TRBJ2-7; maybe TRBD1 (6 bases). The CDR3 spans 14 residues. The V gene's germline CDR1 is SGHRS and CDR2 YFSETQ. V lost 0 bases to trimming and J lost 2 bases, with 9 bases between them. The CDR3, as DNA: TGCGCCAGCAGCTTGGTAGCAGGGGCCTACGAGCAGTACTTC. Translated: CASSLVAGAYEQYF.